Detailed here is one T cell receptor beta chain. Its antigen is unknown. The CDR3 spans 13 residues. Trimming cost V 5 bases and J 6 bases; bases outside gene matches: 6. CDR1 and CDR2 (germline): SNHLY, FYNNEI. Primers included in the PCR were 60 Vbeta and 13 Jbeta primers. Data came from immunoSEQ multiplex PCR; TCRdb stores just in-frame clones and leaves some out. The sample contains over 100,000 clones, about two thirds of which appear only once. This sample was taken from a study of cytomegalovirus exposure and HLA in healthy donors. Study outcomes and limitations: Later analysis suggested most CMV-associated TCR beta chains were HLA-restricted.

The sample comprised PBMCs. The sequence was collected from a woman aged 40 to 50 in good health and CMV-seronegative. The chain uses TRBV2 and TRBJ2-7, with 8 bases identical to TRBD2. CDR3 nucleotide sequence: TGTGCCAGCAGTACCGGGCGGGGGGTCGAGCAGTACTTC. Its translation: CASSTGRGVEQYF. Supplemented by reference TRBV2 and TRBJ2-7, the full variable domain reads EPEVTQTPSHQVTQMGQEVILRCVPISNHLYFYWYRQILGQKVEFLVSFYNNEISEKSEIFDDQFSVERPDGSNFTLKIRSTKLEDSAMYFCASSTGRGVEQYFGPGTRLTVT.